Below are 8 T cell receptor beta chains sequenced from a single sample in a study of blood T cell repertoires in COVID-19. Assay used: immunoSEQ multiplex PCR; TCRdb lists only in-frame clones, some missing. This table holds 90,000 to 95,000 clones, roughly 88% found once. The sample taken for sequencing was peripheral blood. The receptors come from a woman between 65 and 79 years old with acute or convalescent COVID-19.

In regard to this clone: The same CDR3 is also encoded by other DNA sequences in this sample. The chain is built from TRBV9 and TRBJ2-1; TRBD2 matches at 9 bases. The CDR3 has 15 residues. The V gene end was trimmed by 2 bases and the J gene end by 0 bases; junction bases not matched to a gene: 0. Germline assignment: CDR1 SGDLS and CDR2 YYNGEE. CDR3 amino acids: CASSVSGSSYNEQFF. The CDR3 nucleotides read TGTGCCAGCAGCGTTAGCGGGAGCTCCTACAATGAGCAGTTCTTC.

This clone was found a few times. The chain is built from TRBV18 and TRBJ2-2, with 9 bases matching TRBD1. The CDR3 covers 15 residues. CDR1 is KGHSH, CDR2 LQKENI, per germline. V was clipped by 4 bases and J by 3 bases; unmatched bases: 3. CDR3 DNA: TGTGCCAGCTCACGACAGGGGGTGGACACCGGGGAGCTGTTTTTT. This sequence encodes CASSRQGVDTGELFF.

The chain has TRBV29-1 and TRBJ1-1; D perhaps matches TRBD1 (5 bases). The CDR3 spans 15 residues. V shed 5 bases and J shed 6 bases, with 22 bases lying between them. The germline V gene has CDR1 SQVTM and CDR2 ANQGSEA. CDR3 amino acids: CSVWGGRGVIAEAFF. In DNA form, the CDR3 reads TGCAGCGTTTGGGGAGGTAGAGGGGTGATCGCTGAAGCTTTCTTT.

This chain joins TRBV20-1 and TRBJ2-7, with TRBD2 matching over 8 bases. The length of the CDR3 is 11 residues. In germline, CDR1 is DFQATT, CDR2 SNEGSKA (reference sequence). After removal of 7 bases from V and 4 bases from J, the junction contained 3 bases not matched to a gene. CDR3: CSGREEYEQYF. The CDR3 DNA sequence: TGCAGTGGGCGGGAGGAGTACGAGCAGTACTTC.

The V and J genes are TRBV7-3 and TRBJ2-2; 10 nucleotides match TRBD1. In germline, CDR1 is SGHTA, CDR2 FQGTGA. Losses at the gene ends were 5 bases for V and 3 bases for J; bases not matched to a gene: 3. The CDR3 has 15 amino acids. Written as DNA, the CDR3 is TGTGCCAGCAGCGTGGACAGGGGGGACACCGGGGAGCTGTTTTTT. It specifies CASSVDRGDTGELFF.

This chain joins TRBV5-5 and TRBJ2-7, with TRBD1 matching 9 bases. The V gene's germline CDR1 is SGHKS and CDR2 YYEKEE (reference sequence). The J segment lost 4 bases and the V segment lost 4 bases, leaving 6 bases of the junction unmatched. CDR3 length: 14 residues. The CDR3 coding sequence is TGTGCCAGCAGCCGCCCGGGACAGGGATACGAGCAGTACTTC. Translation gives CASSRPGQGYEQYF.

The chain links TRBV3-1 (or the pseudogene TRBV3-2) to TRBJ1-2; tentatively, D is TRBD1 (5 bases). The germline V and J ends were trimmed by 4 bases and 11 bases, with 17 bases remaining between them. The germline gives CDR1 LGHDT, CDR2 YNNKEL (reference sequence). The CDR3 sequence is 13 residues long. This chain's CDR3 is CASSLGREGYYTF. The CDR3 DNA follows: TGTGCCAGCAGCCTGGGCAGGGAGGGCTATTACACCTTC.

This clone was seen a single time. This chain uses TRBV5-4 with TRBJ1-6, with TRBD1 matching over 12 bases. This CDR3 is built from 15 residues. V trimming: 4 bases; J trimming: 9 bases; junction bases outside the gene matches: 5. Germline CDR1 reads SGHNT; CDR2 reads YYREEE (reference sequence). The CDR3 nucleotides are TGTGCCAGCAGCATGGGACAGGGGGCTTCTTCACCCCTCCACTTT. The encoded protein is CASSMGQGASSPLHF.